This T cell receptor beta chain was sequenced for a study of T cell therapy after organ transplantation. About the research overall: A median of 1.92 x 10^8 CMV-specific T cells was infused in 2 to 6 doses. Study outcomes and limitations: Both transferred clonotypes and endogenous ones absent from products apparently reconstituted.

The germline V gene encodes CDR1 LNHDA and CDR2 SQIVND (reference sequence). The length of the CDR3 is 14 residues. Trimming took 7 bases from V and 2 from J, leaving 15 bases between them. TCRdb's copy holds only in-frame clones and misses some; the assay was immunoSEQ multiplex PCR. The sample lists a few thousand clones; about two thirds were seen once. About this clone: Its target is not known.

Time point reported: 4-8 weeks after completion of therapy. The chain carries TRBV19 and TRBJ2-7; D possibly corresponds to TRBD2 (5 bases). Specimen: CD8+ T cells from blood, collected after autologous CMV-specific T cell therapy. This clonotype was obtained from a human patient who had received a solid organ transplant and had CMV disease. These T cells may partly come from the graft donor. The CDR3 DNA follows: TGTGCCAGTAAGCGGTATCCCTCTGCCTACGAGCAGTACTTC. Its protein is CASKRYPSAYEQYF.